The next 21 T cell receptor beta chains were all read from a single sample in a study of stem cell transplantation in POMP-related autoinflammatory disease. Sequenced by immunoSEQ multiplex PCR; TCRdb stores in-frame clones only, minus some. Here the sample spans approximately 30,000 clones, almost 90% being singletons. The material was CD4+ T cells from PBMCs, obtained before stem cell transplantation. Source of these receptors: a human donor with POMP-related autoinflammation and immune dysregulation (PRAID).

This clone appeared a single time. The chain has TRBV6-5 and TRBJ2-7, with 13 bases lining up with TRBD2. The junction had 9 bases not matched to a gene; V was cut back by 6 bases and J by 7 bases. The germline V gene has CDR1 MNHEY and CDR2 SVGAGI. The CDR3 length is 15 residues. The CDR3 DNA follows: TGTGCCAGCAGCCATGGACTAGCGGGAGCGCGGGAGCAGTACTTC. This gives the protein CASSHGLAGAREQYF.

The rearrangement uses TRBV4-1 and TRBJ2-7, with D possibly being TRBD1 (5 bases). V shed 3 bases and J shed 5 bases, with 11 bases lying between them. CDR1 MGHRA and CDR2 YSYEKL come from the germline V gene. The CDR3 runs to 13 residues. CDR3 amino acids: CASSHLGLDEQYF. In nucleotides, the CDR3 is TGCGCCAGCAGCCACCTGGGGCTCGACGAGCAGTACTTC.

The chain is built from TRBV6-5 and TRBJ2-3, with TRBD2 identical over 12 bases. In germline, CDR1 is MNHEY, CDR2 SVGAGI. The length of the CDR3 is 14 residues. Germline trimming cut 5 bases from V and 5 bases from J; bases unmatched to any gene: 2. Here the CDR3 DNA reads TGTGCCAGCAGTCTAGCGGGGGGGCGAGATACGCAGTATTTT. Amino acid sequence: CASSLAGGRDTQYF.

V is TRBV5-1 and J is TRBJ2-3; 7 bases line up with TRBD1. The CDR3 covers 17 residues. The V gene end was trimmed by 3 bases and the J gene end by 2 bases; junction bases not matched to a gene: 12. The germline V gene has CDR1 SGHRS and CDR2 YFSETQ. The CDR3, as DNA: TGCGCCAGCAGCTGGACCTCGGGACAGTATTTCACAGATACGCAGTATTTT. Translating it yields CASSWTSGQYFTDTQYF. The full variable domain, completed using reference TRBV5-1 and TRBJ2-3, is KAGVTQTPRYLIKTRGQQVTLSCSPISGHRSVSWYQQTPGQGLQFLFEYFSETQRNKGNFPGRFSGRQFSNSRSEMNVSTLELGDSALYLCASSWTSGQYFTDTQYFGPGTRLTVL.

The genes are TRBV14 and TRBJ2-1; 7 bases line up with TRBD1. Losses at the gene ends were 5 bases for V and 5 bases for J; bases not matched to a gene: 3. This CDR3 comprises 13 residues. Germline lookup yields CDR1 SGHDN and CDR2 FVKESK. This CDR3 reads CASSMDRNNEQFF. In DNA form, the CDR3 reads TGTGCCAGCAGCATGGACAGGAACAATGAGCAGTTCTTC.

V gene TRBV28 combines with J gene TRBJ2-7; D is ambiguous. Germline CDR1 reads MDHEN; CDR2 reads SYDVKM. The CDR3 covers 13 residues. The ends were cut back, 10 bases at V and 2 bases at J, with 15 bases in the middle. CDR3 amino acids: CATRSPSTYEQYF. The DNA of the CDR3 is TGTGCCACCCGATCTCCTAGTACCTACGAGCAGTACTTC. The full variable domain, rest sourced from reference TRBV28 and TRBJ2-7, is DVKVTQSSRYLVKRTGEKVFLECVQDMDHENMFWYRQDPGLGLRLIYFSYDVKMKEKGDIPEGYSVSREKKERFSLILESASTNQTSMYLCATRSPSTYEQYFGPGTRLTVT.

V is TRBV5-6 and J is TRBJ1-3; TRBD1 is a possible D gene (6 bases). The CDR3 extends over 15 amino acids. From germline, CDR1 is SGHDT and CDR2 YYEEEE. V lost 2 bases and J lost 1, with 10 bases in between. CDR3 sequence (DNA): TGTGCCAGCAGCTTTGGGGGCAGGTCTGGAAACACCATATATTTT. It translates to CASSFGGRSGNTIYF.

The chain joins TRBV19 to TRBJ2-2; D not resolved. Deletions cut 6 bases from V and 0 bases from J, with 11 bases between. The V gene's germline CDR1 is LNHDA and CDR2 SQIVND (reference sequence). The CDR3 has 15 amino acids. The CDR3: CASRTQFANTGELFF. CDR3 DNA: TGTGCCAGTAGGACCCAGTTCGCGAACACCGGGGAGCTGTTTTTT.

CDR3: CASRPGLAGGMYQETQYF. CDR3 in DNA: TGTGCCAGCAGGCCGGGACTAGCGGGGGGAATGTACCAAGAGACCCAGTACTTC. The chain carries TRBV28 and TRBJ2-5, with 15 bases identical to TRBD2. This CDR3 region has 18 residues. Germline assignment: CDR1 MDHEN and CDR2 SYDVKM. J was trimmed by 0 bases and V by 6 bases; bases with no gene match: 8.

The V and J genes are TRBV28 and TRBJ2-1; D gene uncertain. V dropped 4 bases and J dropped 5 bases, with 15 bases sitting between them. The CDR3 loop spans 15 amino acids. Germline values: CDR1 MDHEN, CDR2 SYDVKM. The CDR3 loop reads CASSSPSAGDNEQFF. The CDR3 coding sequence is TGTGCCAGCAGTTCCCCATCCGCCGGAGACAATGAGCAGTTCTTC.

This chain uses TRBV6-6 with TRBJ2-1; TRBD1 aligns across 10 bases. The trim removed 7 bases at V and 8 bases at J, leaving 8 bases unmatched. Germline V gives CDR1 MNHNY, CDR2 SVGAGI (reference sequence). The CDR3 spans 14 residues. CDR3 bases: TGTGCCAGCAAAAGGGACAGGGGATATTATGAGCAGTTCTTC. Translating it yields CASKRDRGYYEQFF.

The chain links TRBV25-1 to TRBJ1-3, with D perhaps TRBD1 (6 bases). Trimming left V 7 bases short and J 11 bases short, with 21 bases between. Germline V lookup: CDR1 MGHDK, CDR2 SYGVNS. This CDR3 region has 14 residues. The CDR3 bases are TGTGCCAGCAATAGGGGGGACACCCCGCTTTCCATATATTTT. As protein: CASNRGDTPLSIYF.

V is TRBV5-1 and J is TRBJ2-3; the D is unclear. The CDR3 is 14 amino acids. The germline V and J ends were trimmed by 4 bases and 5 bases, with 14 bases remaining between them. CDR1 and CDR2 (germline): SGHRS, YFSETQ. In DNA form, the CDR3 reads TGCGCCAGCAGCCCCCGGCGGACGGAAGATACGCAGTATTTT. As protein: CASSPRRTEDTQYF.

CDR3 sequence (DNA): TGCGCCAGCAGCTTGGTCCCAGGGACGGGCACTGAAGCTTTCTTT. Translating it yields CASSLVPGTGTEAFF. This chain connects TRBV5-1 to TRBJ1-1, with a weak D call TRBD1 (5 bases). This CDR3 is built from 15 residues. Deletions cut 0 bases from V and 4 bases from J, with 13 bases between. The germline V gene has CDR1 SGHRS and CDR2 YFSETQ.

This rearrangement joins TRBV12-2 to TRBJ1-1. TRBV12-2 is described as a pseudogene. There are 16 residues in the CDR3. The CDR3 bases are TGTGCAAGTCGCCCCCCAACCCCACGGGCGAACACTGAAGCTTTCTTT. It translates to CASRPPTPRANTEAFF.

The chain recombines TRBV7-2 with TRBJ2-7; D is undetermined. The germline gives CDR1 SGHTA, CDR2 FQGNSA. CDR3 length equals 13 residues. Trimming took off 3 bases at V and 1 base at J, with 7 bases between the two ends. The CDR3 DNA sequence: TGTGCCAGCAGCTTGGGGTATTCCTACGAGCAGTACTTC. Protein sequence: CASSLGYSYEQYF.

The rearrangement joins TRBV28 to TRBJ2-7; 9 bases are a match to TRBD1. CDR3 length: 15 amino acids. Germline CDR1 is MDHEN and CDR2 is SYDVKM. V gave up 4 bases and J gave up 6 bases; unmatched junction bases: 10. CDR3 sequence reads: CASSSPTRQGVEQYF. The CDR3 nucleotides are TGTGCCAGCAGTTCACCGACACGACAGGGGGTCGAGCAGTACTTC.

This clone was counted once. This chain links TRBV5-5 with TRBJ1-2; 9 bases are shared with TRBD1. The CDR3 length is 15 residues. Germline CDR1 is SGHKS and CDR2 is YYEKEE (reference sequence). The J segment lost 3 bases and the V segment lost 4 bases, leaving 7 bases of the junction unmatched. CDR3 coding DNA: TGTGCCAGCAGCAAAGGTACAGGGGGCGACTATGGCTACACCTTC. Amino acid sequence: CASSKGTGGDYGYTF.

This chain joins TRBV27 and TRBJ2-7, with D hard to call. V was clipped by 5 bases and J by 4 bases, with 12 bases between them. The length of the CDR3 is 13 residues. CDR1 is MNHEY and CDR2 is SMNVEV in the germline V gene (reference sequence). CDR3 residues: CASSIRFSYEQYF. In nucleotides, the CDR3 is TGTGCCAGCAGTATCCGTTTTTCTTACGAGCAGTACTTC.

The sample holds a few counts of this clone. The chain links TRBV9 to TRBJ1-1; 7 bases match TRBD1. The germline gives CDR1 SGDLS, CDR2 YYNGEE. This CDR3 comprises 13 residues. The trim removed 3 bases at V and 7 bases at J, leaving 6 bases unmatched. The DNA of the CDR3 is TGTGCCAGCAGCGAAAAGGGGACAGTTGAAGCTTTCTTT. Residues: CASSEKGTVEAFF.

The rearrangement joins TRBV5-6 to TRBJ2-7, with 8 bases matching TRBD1. This CDR3 comprises 14 residues. V gave up 3 bases and J gave up 2 bases; unmatched junction bases: 4. Per germline, CDR1 SGHDT and CDR2 YYEEEE. Here the CDR3 DNA reads TGTGCCAGCAGCTGGGGACAGGCAGCCTACGAGCAGTACTTC. Protein: CASSWGQAAYEQYF. Combining the CDR3 with reference TRBV5-6 and TRBJ2-7 gives the whole variable domain DAGVTQSPTHLIKTRGQQVTLRCSPKSGHDTVSWYQQALGQGPQFIFQYYEEEERQRGNFPDRFSGHQFPNYSSELNVNALLLGDSALYLCASSWGQAAYEQYFGPGTRLTVT.